This TCR beta chain was retrieved from a study of blood T cell repertoires in COVID-19. Overall study: The samples span acute and convalescent COVID-19 from the United States, Italy and Spain. Sample material is recorded as cDNA or gDNA derived from T cells, B-cell-depleted T cells, or PBMCs.

Authors' methods: How many nucleated cells were present was estimated from reference gene primer amplification. Only in-frame clones appear in the TCRdb table, and some are missing; sequencing was by immunoSEQ multiplex PCR. Clonal size and the V and J genes are those of that table, whereas D and trimming came from the DNA. The data show about 70,000 clones, about nine tenths seen once. Trimming took 2 bases from V and 0 from J, leaving 16 bases between them. Germline V gene data show CDR1 as SGHTA and CDR2 as FQGNSA. The CDR3 has 17 amino acids. This rearrangement joins TRBV7-2 to TRBJ1-2; D is perhaps TRBD1 (6 bases). The sample consisted of peripheral blood. This sequence originates from a woman of 80 years or more with active or convalescent COVID-19. Here the CDR3 reads CASSLSGGGQANYGYTF. CDR3 nucleotides: TGTGCCAGCAGCTTATCTGGCGGGGGCCAAGCTAACTATGGCTACACCTTC.